This TCR beta chain was captured in a study of blood T cells in healthy people across ages (dated by TCRdb to the mid-2010s). About the investigation overall: In model experiments, roughly one uniquely barcoded TCR beta cDNA molecule per two T cells was captured by template switching. To avoid experimental bias, donors of different ages were distributed randomly across sequencing lanes. The donors were divided into four age groups: young (average around 16 years), middle-aged (approximately 41), aged (roughly 60) and long-lived (more than 75). To track age-related changes in TCR beta repertoire diversity, the study relied on deep sequencing normalized with unique cDNA molecular identifiers. Two additional independent replicas of 1 million unique cDNA reads from the same blood draw were analyzed for two donors (one aged 18 to 30 and one aged 80 or older).

The approximately 39 donors, aged about 6 to 95 years, were systemically healthy Caucasian individuals from Russia. Each donor gave 8 to 10 milliliters of peripheral blood, drawn into EDTA-treated Vacutainer tubes. Ficoll-Paque density-gradient centrifugation was used to isolate PBMCs, with at least 6.5 million obtained per sample. Total RNA, at least 5 micrograms per sample, was extracted from PBMCs with Trizol reagent. The percentages of naive CD45RAhigh/CD27high T cells were determined by flow cytometry on a PBMC aliquot from every donor. Libraries were built with 5' RACE. The sample was run on an Illumina HiSeq 2500. A second PCR of 7 to 11 cycles was performed with a sample-barcoded 5' primer and a J-beta primer mix. A unique molecular identifier was introduced onto each TCR beta cDNA molecule by a template-switch 5' adaptor carrying 12 random nucleotides. Each sample yielded at least 3 million CDR3-containing paired-end reads. The Mint cDNA synthesis kit, primed by a TRBC-specific oligonucleotide, was used to synthesize first-strand cDNA from all RNA. Following uracil-DNA glycosylase treatment, a first 18-cycle PCR with universal primers M1SS and BC2_uni_R was performed on all cDNA. In the paper's pipeline: For normalization, 1 million high-quality reads, each with a distinct molecular identifier, were randomly selected from each sample. Reads with shared molecular identifiers were discarded instead of being binned into consensus sequences. MiTCR, with a Q25 quality threshold and the strictest error-elimination algorithm, was used for CDR3 identification, clonotype clustering and error correction. Lower-bound total TCR beta diversity was estimated with a nonparametric unseen species model using Euler transformation. Using fastp trimming at Q25 and MiXCR clonotype assembly, TCRdb reanalyzed the public sequencing data and kept in-frame beta chains. Each CDR3 protein appears once, grouped with its most common genes and DNA. TCRdb, not the original authors, processed these V and J calls. This sample comprises more than 500,000 distinct CDR3 sequences, 27% of them detected only once. The ten biggest clones cover under 20% of the sample.

Ends trimmed: V by 2 bases, J by 3 bases; bases unmatched to a gene: 3. Per the germline V gene, MNHNS is the CDR1 and SASEGT is the CDR2. The CDR3 contains 16 residues, cysteine and phenylalanine counted. Only the CDR3 portion is preserved as DNA: 48 bases, with reading frame beginning at the first base. Summary of the overall study and its limitations: As age increased, observed TCR beta diversity per million T cells dropped in a roughly linear way, and a significant reduction was already evident by age 40. Observed TCR beta diversity correlated strongly with the percentage of naive T cells measured by flow cytometry. Because donor CMV infection status was unknown, age-related changes in expanded clonotypes were potentially confounded. Estimates of total diversity based on one million sequenced T cells were considered lower bounds and underestimates. The long-lived group showed more naive CD4+ T cells, fewer expanded clones and increased TCR diversity than the aged group, suggesting age selection. Because profiling used bulk unsorted PBMCs, naive and antigen-experienced compartments could not be compared conclusively.

For this clonotype: Its binding antigen is unknown. Base-call qualities are not available, and no considerably larger clone is one nucleotide away.

The specimen sequenced was blood. This chain is built from TRBV6-1 and TRBJ2-1; 11 nucleotides in the junction match TRBD2. This clonotype was obtained from a woman in her 70s in good health. The nucleotides read TGTGCCAGCAGTGAATTCGGACTAGCGGGCTACAATGAGCAGTTCTTC. The translation is CASSEFGLAGYNEQFF.